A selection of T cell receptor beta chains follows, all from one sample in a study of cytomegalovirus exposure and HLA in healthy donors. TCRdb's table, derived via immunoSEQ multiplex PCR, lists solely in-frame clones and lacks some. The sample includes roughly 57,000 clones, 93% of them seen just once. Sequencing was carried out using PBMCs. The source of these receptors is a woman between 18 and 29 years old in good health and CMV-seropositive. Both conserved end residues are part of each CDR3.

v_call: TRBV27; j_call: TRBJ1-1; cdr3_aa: CASREGVSNTEAFF
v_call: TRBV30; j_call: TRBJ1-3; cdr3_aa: CAWGQGAAGNTIYF
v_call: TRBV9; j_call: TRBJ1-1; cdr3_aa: CASSETGGMNTEAFF
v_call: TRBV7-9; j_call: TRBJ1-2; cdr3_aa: CASSEWPTEASNYGYTF
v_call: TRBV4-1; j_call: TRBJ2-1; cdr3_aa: CASSQDSEGRRYNEQFF
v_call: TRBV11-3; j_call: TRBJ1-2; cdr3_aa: CASSLWDRGRADGYTF
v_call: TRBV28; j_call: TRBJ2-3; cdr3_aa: CASSLALGRGADTQYF
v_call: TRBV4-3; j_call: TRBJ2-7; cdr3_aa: CASSQGRGGYEQYF
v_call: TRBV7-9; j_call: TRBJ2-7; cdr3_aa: CASSLSAGTATYEQYF
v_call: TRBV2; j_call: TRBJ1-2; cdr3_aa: CASRLQGVDGYTF
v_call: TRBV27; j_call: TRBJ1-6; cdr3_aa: CASSSTSLDSPLHF
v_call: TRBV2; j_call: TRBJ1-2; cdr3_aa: CASSEARGQASNYGYTF
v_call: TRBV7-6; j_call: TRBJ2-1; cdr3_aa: CASSLAGGGAWDEQFF
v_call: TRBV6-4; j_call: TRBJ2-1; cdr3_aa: CANVYSSVGYKSSYNEQFF
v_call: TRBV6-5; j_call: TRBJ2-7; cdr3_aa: CASNTQGAPFLEQYF
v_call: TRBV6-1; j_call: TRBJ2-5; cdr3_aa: CASSEANRDFLGKTQYF
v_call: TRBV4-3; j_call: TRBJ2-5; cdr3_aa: CASSQDRGPVQTQYF